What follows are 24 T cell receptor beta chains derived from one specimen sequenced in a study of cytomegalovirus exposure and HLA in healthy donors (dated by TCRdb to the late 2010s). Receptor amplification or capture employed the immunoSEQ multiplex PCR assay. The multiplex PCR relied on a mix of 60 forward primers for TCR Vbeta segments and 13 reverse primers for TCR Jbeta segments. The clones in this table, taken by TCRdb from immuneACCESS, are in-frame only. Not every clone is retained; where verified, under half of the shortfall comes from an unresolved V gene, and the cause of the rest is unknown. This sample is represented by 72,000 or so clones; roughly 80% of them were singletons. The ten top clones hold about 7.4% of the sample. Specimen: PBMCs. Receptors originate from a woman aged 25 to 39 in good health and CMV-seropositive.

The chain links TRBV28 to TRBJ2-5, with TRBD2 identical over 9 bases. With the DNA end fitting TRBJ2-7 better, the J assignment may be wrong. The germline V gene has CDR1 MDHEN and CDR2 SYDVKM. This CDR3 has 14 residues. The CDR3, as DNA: TGTGCCAGCAGCGTCGGCGGGAGGGCCTACGAGCAGTACTTC. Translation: CASSVGGRAYEQYF.

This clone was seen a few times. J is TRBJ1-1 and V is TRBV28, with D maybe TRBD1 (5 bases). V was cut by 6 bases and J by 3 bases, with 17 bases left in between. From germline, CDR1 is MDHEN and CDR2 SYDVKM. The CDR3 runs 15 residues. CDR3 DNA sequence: TGTGCCAGCAGACTGGGGGGGATAGGAGACACTGAAGCTTTCTTT. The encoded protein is CASRLGGIGDTEAFF.

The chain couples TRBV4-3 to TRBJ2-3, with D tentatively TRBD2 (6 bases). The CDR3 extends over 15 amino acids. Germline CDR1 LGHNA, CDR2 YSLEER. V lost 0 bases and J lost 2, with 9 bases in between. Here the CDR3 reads CASSQDGGATDTQYF. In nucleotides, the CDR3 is TGCGCCAGCAGCCAAGATGGCGGGGCCACAGATACGCAGTATTTT.

CDR3 coding DNA: TGTGCCAGCAGCCTTTGGACAGGGGGCAGGGAGACCCAGTACTTC. Translated: CASSLWTGGRETQYF. The chain has TRBV13 and TRBJ2-5, with TRBD1 matching over 11 bases. Per germline, CDR1 PRHDT and CDR2 FYEKMQ (reference sequence). J gave up 5 bases and V 5 bases, and 7 bases lay outside the gene matches. This CDR3 is 15 amino acids long.

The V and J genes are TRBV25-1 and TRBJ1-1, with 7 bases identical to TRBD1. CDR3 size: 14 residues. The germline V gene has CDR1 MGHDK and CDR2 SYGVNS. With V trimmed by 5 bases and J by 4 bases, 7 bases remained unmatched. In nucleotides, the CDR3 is TGTGCCAGCAGTCCCACAGGGGAGGTCACTGAAGCTTTCTTT. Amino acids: CASSPTGEVTEAFF.

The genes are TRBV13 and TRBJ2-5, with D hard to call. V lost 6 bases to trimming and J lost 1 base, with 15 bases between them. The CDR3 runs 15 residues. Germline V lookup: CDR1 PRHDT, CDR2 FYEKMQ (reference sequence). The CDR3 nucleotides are TGTGCCAGCAGGGCCCCACCGACAATCCAAGAGACCCAGTACTTC. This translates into CASRAPPTIQETQYF.

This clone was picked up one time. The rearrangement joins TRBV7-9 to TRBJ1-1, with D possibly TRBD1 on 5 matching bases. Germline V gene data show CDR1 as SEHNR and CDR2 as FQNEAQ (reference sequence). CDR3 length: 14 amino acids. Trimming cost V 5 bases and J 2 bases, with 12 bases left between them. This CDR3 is CASSPRGVNTEAFF. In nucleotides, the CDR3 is TGTGCCAGCAGCCCACGGGGGGTAAACACTGAAGCTTTCTTT.

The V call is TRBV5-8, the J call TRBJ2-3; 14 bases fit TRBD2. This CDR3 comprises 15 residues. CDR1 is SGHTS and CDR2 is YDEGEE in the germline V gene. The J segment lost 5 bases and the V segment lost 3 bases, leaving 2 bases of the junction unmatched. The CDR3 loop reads CASSSGTSGRDTQYF. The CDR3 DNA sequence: TGTGCCAGCAGCTCCGGGACTAGCGGGAGAGATACGCAGTATTTT.

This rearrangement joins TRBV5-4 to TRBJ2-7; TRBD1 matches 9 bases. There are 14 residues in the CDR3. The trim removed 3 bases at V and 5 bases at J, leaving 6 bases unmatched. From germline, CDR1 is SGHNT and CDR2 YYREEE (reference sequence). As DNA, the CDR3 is TGTGCCAGCAGCTCGGGACAGGGAAGGGACGAGCAGTACTTC. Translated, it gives CASSSGQGRDEQYF.

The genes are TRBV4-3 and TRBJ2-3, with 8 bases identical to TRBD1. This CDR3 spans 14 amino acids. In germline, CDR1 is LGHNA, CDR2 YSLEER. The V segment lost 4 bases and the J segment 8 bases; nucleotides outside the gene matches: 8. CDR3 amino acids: CASSPPGGPSTQYF. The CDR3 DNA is TGCGCCAGCAGCCCCCCAGGGGGCCCTTCTACGCAGTATTTT.

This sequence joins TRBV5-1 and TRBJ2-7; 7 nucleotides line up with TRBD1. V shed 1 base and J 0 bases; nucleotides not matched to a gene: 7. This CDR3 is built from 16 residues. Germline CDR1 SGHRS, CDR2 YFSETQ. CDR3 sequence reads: CASSLTGTEGSYEQYF. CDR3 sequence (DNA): TGCGCCAGCAGCTTGACCGGGACAGAAGGCTCCTACGAGCAGTACTTC.

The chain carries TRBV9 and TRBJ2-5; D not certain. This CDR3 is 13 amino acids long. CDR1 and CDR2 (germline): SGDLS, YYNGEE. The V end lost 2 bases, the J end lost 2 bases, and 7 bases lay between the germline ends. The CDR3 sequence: CASSVTGQETQYF. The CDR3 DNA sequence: TGTGCCAGCAGCGTCACGGGTCAAGAGACCCAGTACTTC.

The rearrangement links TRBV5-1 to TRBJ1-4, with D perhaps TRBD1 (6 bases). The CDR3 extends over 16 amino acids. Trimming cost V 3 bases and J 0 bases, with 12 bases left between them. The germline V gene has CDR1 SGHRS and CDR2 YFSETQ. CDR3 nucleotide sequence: TGCGCCAGCAGCTGGACAGCTATATCAACTAATGAAAAACTGTTTTTT. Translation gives CASSWTAISTNEKLFF.

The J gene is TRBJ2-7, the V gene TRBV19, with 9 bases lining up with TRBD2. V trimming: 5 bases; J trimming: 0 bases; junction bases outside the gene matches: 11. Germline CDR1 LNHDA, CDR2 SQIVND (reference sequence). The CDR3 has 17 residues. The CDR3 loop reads CASSLKASGTSSYEQYF. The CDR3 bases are TGTGCCAGTAGTTTGAAGGCTAGCGGGACGAGCTCCTACGAGCAGTACTTC.

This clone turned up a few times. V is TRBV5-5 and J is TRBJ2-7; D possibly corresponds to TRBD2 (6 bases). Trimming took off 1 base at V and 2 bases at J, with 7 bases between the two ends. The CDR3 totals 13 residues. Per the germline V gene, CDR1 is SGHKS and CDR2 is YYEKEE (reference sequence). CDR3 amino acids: CASSLWGAYEQYF. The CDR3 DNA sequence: TGTGCCAGCAGCTTGTGGGGGGCCTACGAGCAGTACTTC.

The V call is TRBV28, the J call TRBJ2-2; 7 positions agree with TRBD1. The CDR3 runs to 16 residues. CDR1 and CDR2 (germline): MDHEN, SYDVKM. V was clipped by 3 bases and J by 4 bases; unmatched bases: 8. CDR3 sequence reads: CASSLTGLSRTGELFF. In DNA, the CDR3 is TGTGCCAGCAGTTTGACAGGGTTGAGTCGCACCGGGGAGCTGTTTTTT.

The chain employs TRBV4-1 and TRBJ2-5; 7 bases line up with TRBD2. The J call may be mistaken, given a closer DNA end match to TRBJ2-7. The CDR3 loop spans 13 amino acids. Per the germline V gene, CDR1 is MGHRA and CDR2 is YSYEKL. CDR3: CASSQLAGYEQYF. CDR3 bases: TGCGCCAGCAGCCAGTTAGCGGGCTACGAGCAGTACTTC.

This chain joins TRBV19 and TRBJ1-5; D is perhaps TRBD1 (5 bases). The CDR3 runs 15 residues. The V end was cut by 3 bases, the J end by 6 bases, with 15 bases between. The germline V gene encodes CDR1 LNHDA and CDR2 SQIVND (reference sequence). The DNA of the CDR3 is TGTGCCAGTAGTATCCCGGGCAGGGTGTCTCAGCCCCAGCATTTT. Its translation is CASSIPGRVSQPQHF.

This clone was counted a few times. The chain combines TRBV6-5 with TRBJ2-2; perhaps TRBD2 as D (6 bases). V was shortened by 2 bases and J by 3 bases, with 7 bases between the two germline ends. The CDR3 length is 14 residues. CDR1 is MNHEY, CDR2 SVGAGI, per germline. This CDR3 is CASSYRRDTGELFF. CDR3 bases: TGTGCCAGCAGTTACAGGAGGGACACCGGGGAGCTGTTTTTT.

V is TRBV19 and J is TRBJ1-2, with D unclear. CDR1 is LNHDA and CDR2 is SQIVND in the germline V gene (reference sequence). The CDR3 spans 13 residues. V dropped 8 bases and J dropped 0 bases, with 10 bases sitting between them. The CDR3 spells CASARSTNYGYTF. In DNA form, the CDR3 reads TGTGCCAGTGCACGGAGCACTAACTATGGCTACACCTTC.

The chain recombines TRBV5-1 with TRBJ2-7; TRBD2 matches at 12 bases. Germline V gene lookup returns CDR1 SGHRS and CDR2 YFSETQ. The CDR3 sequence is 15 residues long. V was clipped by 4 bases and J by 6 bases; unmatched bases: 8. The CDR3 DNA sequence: TGCGCCAGCAGCCCGACTAGCGGGAGAACGGTCGAGCAGTACTTC. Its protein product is CASSPTSGRTVEQYF.

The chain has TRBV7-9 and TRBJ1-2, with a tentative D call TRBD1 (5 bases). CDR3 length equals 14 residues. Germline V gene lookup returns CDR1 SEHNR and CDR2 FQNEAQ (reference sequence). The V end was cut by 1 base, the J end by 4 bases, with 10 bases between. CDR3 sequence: CASSLGAGPYGYTF. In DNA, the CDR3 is TGTGCCAGCAGCTTAGGGGCGGGGCCCTATGGCTACACCTTC. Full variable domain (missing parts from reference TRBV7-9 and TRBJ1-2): DTGVSQNPRHKITKRGQNVTFRCDPISEHNRLYWYRQTLGQGPEFLTYFQNEAQLEKSRLLSDRFSAERPKGSFSTLEIQRTEQGDSAMYLCASSLGAGPYGYTFGSGTRLTVV.

Here the CDR3 reads CASSQVAGVSYEQYF. CDR3 sequence (DNA): TGCGCCAGCAGCCAAGTAGCGGGAGTATCATACGAGCAGTACTTC. The chain recombines TRBV4-3 with TRBJ2-5; 9 nucleotides agree with TRBD2. The end of the DNA is better explained by TRBJ2-7, so the J call may be wrong. This CDR3 is 15 amino acids long. Germline CDR1 is LGHNA and CDR2 is YSLEER.

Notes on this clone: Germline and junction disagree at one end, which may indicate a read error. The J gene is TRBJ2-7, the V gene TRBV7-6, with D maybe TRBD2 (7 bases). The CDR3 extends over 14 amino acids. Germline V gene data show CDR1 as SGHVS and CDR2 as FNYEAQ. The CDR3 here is CASSLVRGGGTLHF. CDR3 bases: TGTGCCAGCAGCTTAGTAAGGGGGGGCGGGACTTTGCACTTC.